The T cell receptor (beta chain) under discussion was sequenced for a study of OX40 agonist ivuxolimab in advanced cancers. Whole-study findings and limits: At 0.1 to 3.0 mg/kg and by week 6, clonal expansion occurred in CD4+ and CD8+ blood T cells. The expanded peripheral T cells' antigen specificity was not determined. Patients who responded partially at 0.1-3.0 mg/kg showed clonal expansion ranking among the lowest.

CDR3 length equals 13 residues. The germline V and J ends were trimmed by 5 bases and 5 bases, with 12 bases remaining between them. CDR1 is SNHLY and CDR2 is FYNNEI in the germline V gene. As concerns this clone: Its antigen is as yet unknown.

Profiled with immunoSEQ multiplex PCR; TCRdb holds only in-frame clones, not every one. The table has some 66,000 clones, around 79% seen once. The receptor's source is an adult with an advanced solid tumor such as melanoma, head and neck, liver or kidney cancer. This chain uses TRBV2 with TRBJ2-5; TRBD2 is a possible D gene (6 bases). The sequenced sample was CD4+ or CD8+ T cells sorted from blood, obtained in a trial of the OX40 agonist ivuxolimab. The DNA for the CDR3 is TGTGCCAGCAGTCGGGACTTAGGGGAGACCCAGTACTTC. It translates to CASSRDLGETQYF.